Each of the 14 T cell receptor beta chains below was sequenced from the same sample in a study of cytomegalovirus exposure and HLA in healthy donors. Generated by immunoSEQ multiplex PCR, the TCRdb table keeps only in-frame clones and is missing some. The data hold more than 95,000 clones, with roughly 89% observed a single time. Sequenced material: PBMCs. Every receptor here comes from a woman aged 18-29 years in good health and CMV-seronegative.

The chain carries TRBV27 and TRBJ2-2, with TRBD1 matching over 10 bases. Trimming removed 10 bases from V and 4 bases from J; junction bases left unmatched: 3. There are 13 residues in the CDR3. Per the germline V gene, CDR1 is MNHEY and CDR2 is SMNVEV (reference sequence). The CDR3 region is CATGQGGTGELFF. CDR3 in DNA: TGTGCCACTGGACAGGGGGGCACCGGGGAGCTGTTTTTT.

The chain combines TRBV6-9 with TRBJ2-2; perhaps TRBD1 as D (6 bases). The CDR3 length is 16 residues. CDR1 and CDR2 from the germline V gene are MNHGY and SVAAGI. The V end lost 0 bases, the J end lost 6 bases, and 14 bases lay between the germline ends. The CDR3 sequence: CASSYSGQPGAGELFF. CDR3 coding DNA: TGTGCCAGCAGTTATTCCGGACAGCCAGGGGCCGGGGAGCTGTTTTTT.

The chain recombines TRBV29-1 with TRBJ2-1, with D tentatively TRBD2 (7 bases). Germline loops: CDR1 SQVTM, CDR2 ANQGSEA. This CDR3 region has 15 residues. V was shortened by 6 bases and J by 2 bases, with 17 bases between the two germline ends. This CDR3 reads CSVDELGGAYNEQFF. CDR3 nucleotides: TGCAGCGTAGACGAACTAGGGGGGGCCTACAATGAGCAGTTCTTC.

The genes are TRBV7-3 and TRBJ1-2; D is undetermined. The CDR3 runs to 13 residues. Germline-derived CDR1 and CDR2 are SGHTA and FQGTGA. The V and J ends lost 3 bases and 3 bases respectively, with 8 bases between them. CDR3 coding DNA: TGTGCCAGCAGCTTTGACGGGGACTATGGCTACACCTTC. Translated: CASSFDGDYGYTF.

The chain couples TRBV9 to TRBJ2-1; 12 nucleotides match TRBD2. Looked up from germline, CDR1 is SGDLS and CDR2 is YYNGEE. This CDR3 spans 20 amino acids. With 3 bases clipped from V and 5 bases from J, the junction kept 18 bases outside the gene matches. The CDR3 DNA reads as TGTGCCAGCAGCGATAGCCTTACGGCGACTAGCGGGAGATTCAACAATGAGCAGTTCTTC. Amino acids: CASSDSLTATSGRFNNEQFF.

The table lists this clone with a count of one. J is TRBJ2-5 and V is TRBV7-9, with a tentative D call TRBD1 (6 bases). Trimming pared 1 base from V and 2 bases from J, leaving 11 bases between. The germline CDR1 and CDR2 sequences are SEHNR and FQNEAQ (reference sequence). The CDR3 sequence is 15 residues long. CDR3 amino acids: CASSLVQGLQETQYF. The DNA of the CDR3 is TGTGCCAGCAGCTTAGTCCAGGGGTTGCAAGAGACCCAGTACTTC.

This chain uses TRBV9 with TRBJ2-3; 10 bases match TRBD2. CDR1 is SGDLS and CDR2 is YYNGEE in the germline V gene. This CDR3 comprises 17 residues. V shed 0 bases, J shed 2 bases, and the junction held 6 bases outside the gene matches. CDR3 nucleotides: TGTGCCAGCAGCGTAGCTTCCAGCGGGAGGGTCACAGATACGCAGTATTTT. Translated: CASSVASSGRVTDTQYF.

The rearrangement joins TRBV7-9 to TRBJ1-1, with 8 bases that match TRBD1. The CDR3 loop spans 13 amino acids. The germline V gene has CDR1 SEHNR and CDR2 FQNEAQ (reference sequence). Germline trimming cut 5 bases from V and 4 bases from J; bases unmatched to any gene: 3. CDR3 DNA: TGTGCCAGCAGCGTTACAGGGGGCACTGAAGCTTTCTTT. This encodes CASSVTGGTEAFF.

The chain has TRBV19 and TRBJ2-2; 7 nucleotides align to TRBD1. The trim removed 3 bases at V and 7 bases at J, leaving 5 bases unmatched. The CDR3 is 14 residues long. CDR1 is LNHDA and CDR2 is SQIVND in the germline V gene (reference sequence). The CDR3 DNA reads TGTGCCAGTAGTATCCATGGACAGGTCGGGGAGCTGTTTTTT. As protein: CASSIHGQVGELFF. The full variable domain, its missing parts supplied by reference TRBV19 and TRBJ2-2, is DGGITQSPKYLFRKEGQNVTLSCEQNLNHDAMYWYRQDPGQGLRLIYYSQIVNDFQKGDIAEGYSVSREKKESFPLTVTSAQKNPTAFYLCASSIHGQVGELFFGEGSRLTVL.

This clone has more than one count but fewer than ten. This chain uses TRBV27 with TRBJ1-5; D is unclear. Germline values: CDR1 MNHEY, CDR2 SMNVEV (reference sequence). The CDR3 loop spans 12 amino acids. V shed 4 bases and J shed 3 bases, with 4 bases lying between them. This CDR3 reads CASSSLNQPQHF. For the CDR3, the DNA is TGTGCCAGCAGTTCCCTCAATCAGCCCCAGCATTTT.

The gene calls are TRBV6-1 and TRBJ1-2; D gene ambiguous. Germline CDR1 and CDR2: MNHNS and SASEGT. This CDR3 has 15 residues. V was pared by 6 bases and J by 4 bases, with 18 bases between. The CDR3 protein is CASSQTITGLYGYTF. CDR3 coding DNA: TGTGCCAGCAGCCAAACGATAACCGGACTCTATGGCTACACCTTC.

The CDR3 loop reads CASSPDYSMGEQFF. CDR3 nucleotide sequence: TGCGCCAGCAGCCCCGACTACTCGATGGGTGAGCAGTTCTTC. The chain recombines TRBV5-1 with TRBJ2-1; D is possibly TRBD2 (5 bases). The CDR3 is 14 amino acids. The germline CDR1 and CDR2 sequences are SGHRS and YFSETQ. Between the trimmed V and J ends, which lost 4 bases and 9 bases, there was a span of 17 bases. Full variable domain (rest looked up from reference TRBV5-1 and TRBJ2-1): KAGVTQTPRYLIKTRGQQVTLSCSPISGHRSVSWYQQTPGQGLQFLFEYFSETQRNKGNFPGRFSGRQFSNSRSEMNVSTLELGDSALYLCASSPDYSMGEQFFGPGTRLTVL.

The V call is TRBV7-2, the J call TRBJ2-7, with 9 bases matching TRBD1. Looked up from germline, CDR1 is SGHTA and CDR2 is FQGNSA. The CDR3 has 16 residues. The trim removed 5 bases at V and 2 bases at J, leaving 10 bases unmatched. The CDR3 DNA reads as TGTGCCAGCAGCCTCGTAACCGGGACAGGGACCTACGAGCAGTACTTC. It yields the protein CASSLVTGTGTYEQYF.

CDR3 in DNA: TGTGCCAGCAGTTTTGGGACAGGGGGTTATCGCAATCAGCCCCAGCATTTT. It codes for CASSFGTGGYRNQPQHF. The rearrangement joins TRBV28 to TRBJ1-5; 11 positions match TRBD1. V was pared by 3 bases and J by 2 bases, with 6 bases of the junction left unmatched. This CDR3 has 17 residues. Germline assignment: CDR1 MDHEN and CDR2 SYDVKM.